This TCR beta chain was identified in a study of blood T cell repertoires in COVID-19. Looking at the study overall: There were acute and convalescent COVID-19 samples, and they came from the United States, Italy and Spain. Sources were T cells, B-cell-depleted T cells, or PBMCs; the material itself was cDNA or gDNA.

Original processing methods: Nucleated cell number was recorded as an estimate derived from reference gene primer amplification. This table comes from immunoSEQ multiplex PCR, and its TCRdb copy is limited to in-frame clones, with some not included. The DNA was the basis for D and trimming; V, J and clone size are from that table. In the table there are around 100,000 clones, 80% to 90% of which are singletons. J gave up 4 bases and V 1 base, and 7 bases lay outside the gene matches. The CDR3 length is 16 residues. Germline CDR1 SGHDN, CDR2 FVKESK. The chain recombines TRBV14 with TRBJ2-1, with 7 nucleotides matching TRBD2. The TCR comes from a man aged 80 or over with acute or convalescent COVID-19. Sequencing input: peripheral blood. CDR3: CASSQGGAGLYNEQFF. The DNA of the CDR3 is TGTGCCAGCAGCCAAGGAGGAGCGGGGCTTTACAATGAGCAGTTCTTC.